Sequencing of this TCR beta chain was carried out in a study of blood T cell repertoires in COVID-19. Looking at the study overall: Nucleic acid was either cDNA or gDNA, and it came from T cells, B-cell-depleted T cells, or PBMCs.

Seattle enrolled patients during active infection and tracked them longitudinally. In the source study's methods: Scientists estimated how many nucleated cells there were by amplifying reference gene primers. TCRdb's copy holds only in-frame clones and misses some; the assay was immunoSEQ multiplex PCR. V, J and clone size reflect that table, while D and trimming were determined from the DNA. This sample has more than 350,000 clones, with around 87% found just once. Germline CDR1 WSHSY, CDR2 SAAADI. The CDR3 sequence is 15 residues long. V lost 3 bases and J lost 2; bases outside the gene matches: 7. The source is a young woman with COVID-19, enrolled during active disease. Sequencing was carried out using peripheral blood. The chain links TRBV10-2 to TRBJ2-7; 7 positions match TRBD1. CDR3 residues: CASSEEDRATYEQYF. The DNA for the CDR3 is TGCGCCAGCAGTGAAGAAGACAGGGCAACCTACGAGCAGTACTTC.